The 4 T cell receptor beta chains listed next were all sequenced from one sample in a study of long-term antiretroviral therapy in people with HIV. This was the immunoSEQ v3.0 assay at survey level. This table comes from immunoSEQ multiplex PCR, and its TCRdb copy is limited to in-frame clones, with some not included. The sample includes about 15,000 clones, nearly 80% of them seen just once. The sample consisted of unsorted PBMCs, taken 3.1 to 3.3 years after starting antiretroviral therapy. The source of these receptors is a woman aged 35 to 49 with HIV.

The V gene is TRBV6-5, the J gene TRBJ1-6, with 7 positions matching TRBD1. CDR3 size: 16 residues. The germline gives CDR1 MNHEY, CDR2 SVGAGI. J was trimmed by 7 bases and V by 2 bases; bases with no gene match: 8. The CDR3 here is CASSYASRGRNSPLHF. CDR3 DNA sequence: TGTGCCAGCAGTTACGCATCCAGGGGGAGAAATTCACCCCTCCACTTT.

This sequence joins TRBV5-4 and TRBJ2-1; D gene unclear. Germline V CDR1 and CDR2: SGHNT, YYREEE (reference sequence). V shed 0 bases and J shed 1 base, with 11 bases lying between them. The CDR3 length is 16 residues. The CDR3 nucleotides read TGTGCCAGCAGCTTGGTAGCTTGGGGTTCCTACAATGAGCAGTTCTTC. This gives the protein CASSLVAWGSYNEQFF.

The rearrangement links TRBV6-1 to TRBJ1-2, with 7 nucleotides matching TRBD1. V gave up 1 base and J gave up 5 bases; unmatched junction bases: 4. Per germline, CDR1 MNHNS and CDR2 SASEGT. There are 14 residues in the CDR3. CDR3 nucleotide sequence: TGTGCCAGCAGTGAAGAGGGGGCGCGGTATGGCTACACCTTC. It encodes CASSEEGARYGYTF.

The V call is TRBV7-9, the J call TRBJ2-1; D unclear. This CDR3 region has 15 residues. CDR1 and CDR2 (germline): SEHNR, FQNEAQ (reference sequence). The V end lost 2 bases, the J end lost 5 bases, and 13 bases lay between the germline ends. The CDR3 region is CASSLSEIADNEQFF. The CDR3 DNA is TGTGCCAGCAGCTTATCAGAAATAGCCGACAATGAGCAGTTCTTC.